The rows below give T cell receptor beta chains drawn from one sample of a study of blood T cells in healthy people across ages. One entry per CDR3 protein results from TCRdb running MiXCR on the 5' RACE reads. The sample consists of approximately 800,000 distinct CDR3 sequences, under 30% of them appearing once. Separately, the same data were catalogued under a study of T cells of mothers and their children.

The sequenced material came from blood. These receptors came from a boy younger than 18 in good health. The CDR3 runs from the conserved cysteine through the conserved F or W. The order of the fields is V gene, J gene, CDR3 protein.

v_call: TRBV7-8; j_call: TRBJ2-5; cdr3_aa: CASSLRGRKYF
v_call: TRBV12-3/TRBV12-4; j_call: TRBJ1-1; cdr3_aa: CASRGDRTYTEAFF
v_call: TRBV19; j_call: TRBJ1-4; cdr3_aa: CASKKGKLFF
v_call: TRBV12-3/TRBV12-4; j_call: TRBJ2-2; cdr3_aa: CASSPGSGGYNGELFF
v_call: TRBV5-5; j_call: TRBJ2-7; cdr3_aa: CASSLGSTGAYEQYF
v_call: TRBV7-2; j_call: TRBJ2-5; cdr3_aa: CASSLQGMRQETQYF
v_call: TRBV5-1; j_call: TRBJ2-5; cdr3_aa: CASRIALAGGPKTQYF
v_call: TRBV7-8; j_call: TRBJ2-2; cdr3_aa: CASSLGLAGRGGELFF
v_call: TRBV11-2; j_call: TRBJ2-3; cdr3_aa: CASSVQPGLSSHTQYF
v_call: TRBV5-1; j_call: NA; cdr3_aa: CASSLTGLVNNEQFF
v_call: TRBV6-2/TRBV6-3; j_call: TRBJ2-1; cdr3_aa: CASSYTLSSYNEQFF
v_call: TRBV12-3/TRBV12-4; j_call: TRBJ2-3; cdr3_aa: CASTPPGVEDTQYF
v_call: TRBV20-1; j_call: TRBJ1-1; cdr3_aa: CSAKAITGGRSEAFF
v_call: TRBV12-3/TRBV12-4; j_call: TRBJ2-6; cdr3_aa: CASSLNPWIGGAHVLTF
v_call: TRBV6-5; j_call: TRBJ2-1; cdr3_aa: CASSYRRTGSSYNEQFF
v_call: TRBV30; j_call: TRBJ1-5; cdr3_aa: CAWSETTGTSQHF
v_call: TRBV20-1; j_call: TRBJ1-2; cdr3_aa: CSARVPVRGYTF
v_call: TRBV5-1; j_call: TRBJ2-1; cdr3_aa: CASSYLGRVGDEQFF
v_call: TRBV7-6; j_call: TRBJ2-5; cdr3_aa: CASSFRDRKKAETQYF
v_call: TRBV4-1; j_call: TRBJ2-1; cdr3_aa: CASTGPRGHPYNEQFF
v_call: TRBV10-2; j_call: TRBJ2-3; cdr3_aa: CASHQDRNTQYF
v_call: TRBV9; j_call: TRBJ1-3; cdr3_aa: CASSVSLGPSSGNTIYF
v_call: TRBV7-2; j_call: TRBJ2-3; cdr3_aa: CASSSASGGAEDTQYF
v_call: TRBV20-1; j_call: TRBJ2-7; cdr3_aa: CSTRTPGEQYF
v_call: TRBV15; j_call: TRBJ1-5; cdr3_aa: CATSSGRGGGQPQHF
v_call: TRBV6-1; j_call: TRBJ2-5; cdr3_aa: CASSDPPGRTRVF